What follows describes a single T cell receptor (beta chain). Its specificity is unknown. Expansion of antigen-specific CD4+ T cells with viral peptide pools was carried out by the ViraFEST assay before sequencing. A roughly ten-day culture period preceded the isolation of CD4+ T cells. Everyone in the study got two shots of either the BNT162b2 or mRNA-1273 vaccine. The method was immunoSEQ multiplex PCR; TCRdb's version includes in-frame clones alone and lacks a portion of them. The data contain approximately 74,000 clones, roughly 80% of them singletons. The data originate from a study of vaccination effects on CD4 cells after COVID-19. The TCR comes from a human donor who received a COVID-19 vaccine. The sequences come from CD4+ T cells from PBMCs cultured with HCoV-OC43 spike peptides, collected after COVID-19 vaccination. Sample subset: HCoV-OC43 spike overlapping peptide pool stimulation.

The CDR3 DNA sequence: TGCGCCAGCAGCTTGGACTGGGGGCTAAGCTATGGCTACACCTTC. It encodes CASSLDWGLSYGYTF. V usage is TRBV5-1 and J usage is TRBJ1-2, with a possible D match to TRBD1 (6 bases). Germline V gene sequence: CDR1 SGHRS, CDR2 YFSETQ. CDR3 length equals 15 residues. V lost 0 bases to trimming and J lost 4 bases, with 13 bases between them.